This TCR beta chain was documented in a study of blood T cell repertoires in COVID-19. Across the whole study: Acute and convalescent COVID-19 samples came from the United States, Italy and Spain. From T cells, B-cell-depleted T cells, or PBMCs came the material, which was cDNA or gDNA.

As originally analysed: Estimates of nucleated cell counts were drawn from the amplification of reference gene primers. Sequencing was performed with immunoSEQ multiplex PCR; in TCRdb, only in-frame clones are kept and a portion is missing. V and J calls and clone size are copied from that table; D and trimming were computed from the DNA. The sample carries about 110,000 clones, roughly 81% recorded once. The CDR3 spans 15 residues. The V gene end was trimmed by 2 bases and the J gene end by 3 bases; junction bases not matched to a gene: 4. Germline CDR1 and CDR2: SGDLS and YYNGEE. Sample: peripheral blood. The origin of this receptor is a human donor in a cohort sampled during active COVID-19. The chain employs TRBV9 and TRBJ2-3; 9 positions match TRBD2. This CDR3 is CASSVGGGATDTQYF. The CDR3 DNA reads TGTGCCAGCAGCGTCGGCGGGGGGGCGACAGATACGCAGTATTTT. The whole variable domain, filled in from reference TRBV9 and TRBJ2-3, reads DSGVTQTPKHLITATGQRVTLRCSPRSGDLSVYWYQQSLDQGLQFLIQYYNGEERAKGNILERFSAQQFPDLHSELNLSSLELGDSALYFCASSVGGGATDTQYFGPGTRLTVL.